The next 24 T cell receptor beta chains were all read from a single sample in a study of blood T cell repertoires in COVID-19. Assay: immunoSEQ multiplex PCR; the TCRdb copy retains only in-frame clones and omits some. The data hold roughly 150,000 clones, with 75% to 85% observed a single time. Sequences were obtained from peripheral blood. Every receptor here comes from a woman aged 45-59 years in a cohort sampled during active or convalescent COVID-19.

This rearrangement joins TRBV4-1 to TRBJ2-2; 8 bases map to TRBD1. This CDR3 has 17 amino acids. The ends lost 2 bases at V and 3 bases at J; junction bases unmatched: 8. The germline CDR1 and CDR2 sequences are MGHRA and YSYEKL. CDR3 sequence reads: CASSQQGAPAYTGELFF. The CDR3 DNA reads TGCGCCAGCAGCCAACAGGGGGCCCCAGCCTACACCGGGGAGCTGTTTTTT.

This chain joins TRBV19 and TRBJ1-1, with no clear D. CDR1 is LNHDA, CDR2 SQIVND, per germline (reference sequence). Trimming took 5 bases from V and 1 from J, leaving 8 bases between them. The CDR3 has 13 residues. Written as DNA, the CDR3 is TGTGCCAGTAGTGAGGAGCCGAACACTGAAGCTTTCTTT. This gives the protein CASSEEPNTEAFF.

This chain links TRBV2 with TRBJ1-5; TRBD1 agrees at 10 bases. Germline V gene data show CDR1 as SNHLY and CDR2 as FYNNEI. V gave up 8 bases and J gave up 1 base; unmatched junction bases: 2. CDR3 length: 14 residues. CDR3 sequence reads: CASGTGESNQPQHF. CDR3 DNA sequence: TGTGCCAGCGGGACAGGGGAAAGCAATCAGCCCCAGCATTTT.

This clone appeared once. V and J are TRBV9 and TRBJ1-5, with D hard to call. This CDR3 is 13 amino acids long. Germline CDR1 and CDR2: SGDLS and YYNGEE. V dropped 0 bases and J dropped 7 bases, with 8 bases sitting between them. The CDR3 reads CASSVDPGQPQHF. The DNA for the CDR3 is TGTGCCAGCAGCGTAGATCCGGGACAGCCCCAGCATTTT. Using reference TRBV9 and TRBJ1-5 for the parts outside the CDR3, the full variable domain is DSGVTQTPKHLITATGQRVTLRCSPRSGDLSVYWYQQSLDQGLQFLIQYYNGEERAKGNILERFSAQQFPDLHSELNLSSLELGDSALYFCASSVDPGQPQHFGDGTRLSIL.

The V gene is TRBV24-1, the J gene TRBJ2-2; 8 bases are shared with TRBD2. CDR1 is KGHDR, CDR2 SFDVKD, per germline. This CDR3 region has 15 residues. V was clipped by 8 bases and J by 4 bases; unmatched bases: 8. In DNA, the CDR3 is TGTGCCACCACGGGCGCGGGGGGCTCCACCGGGGAGCTGTTTTTT. Protein product: CATTGAGGSTGELFF.

This clone showed up just once. The chain carries TRBV19 and TRBJ1-1; D is perhaps TRBD1 (5 bases). CDR1 LNHDA and CDR2 SQIVND come from the germline V gene (reference sequence). V lost 3 bases, J lost 1 base, and 9 bases lay in between. This CDR3 spans 14 amino acids. The CDR3 loop reads CASSMGGGNTEAFF. Written as DNA, the CDR3 is TGTGCCAGTAGTATGGGGGGAGGGAACACTGAAGCTTTCTTT.

The chain recombines TRBV7-2 with TRBJ2-7; 7 bases fit TRBD2. CDR1 SGHTA and CDR2 FQGNSA come from the germline V gene. The CDR3 runs 13 residues. Trimming at V came to 5 bases and at J to 2 bases, leaving 3 bases not matched to a gene. Here the CDR3 reads CASSTGGTYEQYF. In nucleotides, the CDR3 is TGTGCCAGCAGCACCGGGGGGACCTACGAGCAGTACTTC.

The V gene is TRBV2, the J gene TRBJ1-1; D uncertain. The V and J ends lost 5 bases and 1 base respectively, with 5 bases between them. Germline CDR1 is SNHLY and CDR2 is FYNNEI. This CDR3 contains 12 residues. CDR3 protein: CASSLRNTEAFF. For the CDR3, the DNA is TGTGCCAGCAGTCTCAGGAACACTGAAGCTTTCTTT.

The genes are TRBV4-3 and TRBJ1-1, with D possibly TRBD1 on 5 matching bases. The CDR3 is 17 amino acids. The germline gives CDR1 LGHNA, CDR2 YSLEER. V gave up 0 bases and J gave up 1 base, with 15 bases separating them. The DNA for the CDR3 is TGCGCCAGCAGCCAAGACCGTGGGGCCGCCGCGAACACTGAAGCTTTCTTT. This sequence encodes CASSQDRGAAANTEAFF.

Details on this clone: With a much larger clone just one base away, this may be a read error. The V gene is TRBV10-3, the J gene TRBJ1-2; 7 bases agree with TRBD1. The V and J ends lost 6 bases and 4 bases, in that order; junction bases with no gene match: 5. CDR1 is ENHRY, CDR2 SYGVKD, per germline. The CDR3 has 13 amino acids. CDR3: CAISPTGIYGYTF. Written as DNA, the CDR3 is TGTGCCATCAGCCCGACAGGGATCTATGGCTACACCTTC.

The table lists this clone with a few counts. The rearrangement links TRBV6-5 to TRBJ1-2, with TRBD1 matching 7 bases. This CDR3 has 13 amino acids. The J segment lost 6 bases and the V segment lost 6 bases, leaving 7 bases of the junction unmatched. CDR1 and CDR2 (germline): MNHEY, SVGAGI. In DNA form, the CDR3 reads TGTGCCAGCAGAACCCAGGGGGTAAATGGCTACACCTTC. Residues: CASRTQGVNGYTF.

The V call is TRBV3-1 (or the pseudogene TRBV3-2), the J call TRBJ2-5; D possibly corresponds to TRBD1 (5 bases). V was cut by 4 bases and J by 7 bases, with 10 bases left in between. The CDR3 runs 12 residues. Germline CDR1 LGHDT, CDR2 YNNKEL (reference sequence). The CDR3 is CASSLGRGTQYF. The CDR3 DNA follows: TGTGCCAGCAGCCTGGGAAGGGGGACCCAGTACTTC.

V usage is TRBV28 and J usage is TRBJ1-1; unclear D gene. CDR3 size: 14 residues. CDR1 is MDHEN and CDR2 is SYDVKM in the germline V gene. The germline V and J ends were trimmed by 4 bases and 0 bases, with 9 bases remaining between them. CDR3 in DNA: TGTGCCAGCAGTTCCCCTCAGATGAACACTGAAGCTTTCTTT. As protein: CASSSPQMNTEAFF.

The chain has TRBV9 and TRBJ2-3, with TRBD2 matching over 12 bases. This CDR3 spans 15 amino acids. Germline trimming cut 3 bases from V and 5 bases from J; bases unmatched to any gene: 4. Germline V lookup: CDR1 SGDLS, CDR2 YYNGEE. CDR3: CASSGRLAGEDTQYF. The CDR3 nucleotides read TGTGCCAGCAGCGGCCGACTAGCGGGGGAAGATACGCAGTATTTT.

This clone occurred a few times. The V call is TRBV2, the J call TRBJ1-6; 9 positions match TRBD1. The CDR3 has 13 amino acids. The V segment lost 3 bases and the J segment 13 bases; nucleotides outside the gene matches: 4. Germline assignment: CDR1 SNHLY and CDR2 FYNNEI. The CDR3, as DNA: TGTGCCAGCAGTGACGGGACAGGGCGTCCCCTCCACTTT. Its translation: CASSDGTGRPLHF.

This clone was detected once. The gene calls are TRBV11-1 and TRBJ2-3; 15 bases are a match to TRBD2. V gave up 3 bases and J gave up 5 bases; unmatched junction bases: 3. The CDR3 runs to 16 residues. Germline V gives CDR1 SGHAT, CDR2 FQDESV (reference sequence). The CDR3: CASSLGTSGGIDTQYF. The CDR3 nucleotides read TGTGCCAGCAGCTTGGGGACTAGCGGGGGGATAGATACGCAGTATTTT.

The chain joins TRBV30 to TRBJ2-3, with D unclear. The CDR3 extends over 10 amino acids. V was pared by 6 bases and J by 5 bases, with 6 bases between. Germline V lookup: CDR1 GTSNPN, CDR2 SVGIG (reference sequence). CDR3 nucleotides: TGTGCCTGTAGAGGAGATACGCAGTATTTT. Its translation: CACRGDTQYF.

The V call is TRBV19, the J call TRBJ1-5, with TRBD1 matching over 11 bases. CDR1 and CDR2 from the germline V gene are LNHDA and SQIVND (reference sequence). V was pared by 6 bases and J by 3 bases, with 10 bases of the junction left unmatched. CDR3 length: 17 residues. In nucleotides, the CDR3 is TGTGCCAGTAGAACCGGTCCGGGACAGGGGGTCAATCAGCCCCAGCATTTT. As protein: CASRTGPGQGVNQPQHF.

This chain links TRBV29-1 with TRBJ2-1, with 9 bases lining up with TRBD2. With 8 bases clipped from V and 1 base from J, the junction kept 27 bases outside the gene matches. The CDR3 covers 21 residues. The V gene's germline CDR1 is SQVTM and CDR2 ANQGSEA. The CDR3: CSPIDPWPGLAAAWSYNEQFF. CDR3 DNA sequence: TGCAGCCCAATCGACCCGTGGCCGGGACTAGCCGCGGCTTGGTCCTACAATGAGCAGTTCTTC.

This clone was observed a few times. The gene calls are TRBV5-1 and TRBJ1-1; possible D gene TRBD1, 5 bases. The ends were cut back, 3 bases at V and 1 base at J, with 7 bases in the middle. The CDR3 is 13 amino acids. CDR1 is SGHRS, CDR2 YFSETQ, per germline. CDR3 sequence reads: CASSYDRNTEAFF. The CDR3 nucleotides read TGCGCCAGCAGCTACGACAGGAACACTGAAGCTTTCTTT.

The V and J genes are TRBV18 and TRBJ2-7; D is possibly TRBD2 (6 bases). Between the trimmed V and J ends, which lost 2 bases and 6 bases, there was a span of 17 bases. Germline V gives CDR1 KGHSH, CDR2 LQKENI. The CDR3 spans 15 residues. The CDR3 loop reads CASSPRDSRASEQYF. Written as DNA, the CDR3 is TGTGCCAGCTCACCAAGGGACTCCAGGGCGTCCGAGCAGTACTTC.

V gene TRBV4-1 combines with J gene TRBJ1-1; the match to TRBD1 covers 9 bases. V shed 0 bases, J shed 10 bases, and the junction held 6 bases outside the gene matches. Germline assignment: CDR1 MGHRA and CDR2 YSYEKL. This CDR3 has 14 amino acids. This CDR3 reads CASSQEARTGVAFF. In DNA form, the CDR3 reads TGCGCCAGCAGCCAAGAGGCACGGACAGGGGTAGCTTTCTTT.

This chain uses TRBV10-3 with TRBJ2-1; 15 bases fit TRBD2. The CDR3 is 16 residues long. With 6 bases clipped from V and 5 bases from J, the junction kept 5 bases outside the gene matches. Germline V gene data show CDR1 as ENHRY and CDR2 as SYGVKD. This CDR3 reads CAISRTSGGVNNEQFF. DNA of the CDR3: TGTGCCATCAGCAGGACTAGCGGGGGGGTCAACAATGAGCAGTTCTTC.

This sequence joins TRBV5-6 and TRBJ1-3; no definite D call. The V gene lost 2 bases and the J gene lost 3 bases, with 15 bases spanning the gap. CDR3 length: 16 residues. Germline loops: CDR1 SGHDT, CDR2 YYEEEE. Here the CDR3 DNA reads TGTGCCAGCAGCTTATCAGGCACACTGGGTGGAAACACCATATATTTT. It is translated as CASSLSGTLGGNTIYF.